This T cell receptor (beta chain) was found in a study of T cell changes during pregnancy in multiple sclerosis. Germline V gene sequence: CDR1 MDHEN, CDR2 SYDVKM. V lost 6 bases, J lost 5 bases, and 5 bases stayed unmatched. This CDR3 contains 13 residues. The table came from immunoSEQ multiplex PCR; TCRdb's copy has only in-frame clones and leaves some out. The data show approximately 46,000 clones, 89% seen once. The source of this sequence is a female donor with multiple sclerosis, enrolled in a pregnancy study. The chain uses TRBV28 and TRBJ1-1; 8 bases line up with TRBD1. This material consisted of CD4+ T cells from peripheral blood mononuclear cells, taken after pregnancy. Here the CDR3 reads CASSRTGWTEAFF. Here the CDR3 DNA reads TGTGCCAGCAGCCGGACAGGGTGGACTGAAGCTTTCTTT.